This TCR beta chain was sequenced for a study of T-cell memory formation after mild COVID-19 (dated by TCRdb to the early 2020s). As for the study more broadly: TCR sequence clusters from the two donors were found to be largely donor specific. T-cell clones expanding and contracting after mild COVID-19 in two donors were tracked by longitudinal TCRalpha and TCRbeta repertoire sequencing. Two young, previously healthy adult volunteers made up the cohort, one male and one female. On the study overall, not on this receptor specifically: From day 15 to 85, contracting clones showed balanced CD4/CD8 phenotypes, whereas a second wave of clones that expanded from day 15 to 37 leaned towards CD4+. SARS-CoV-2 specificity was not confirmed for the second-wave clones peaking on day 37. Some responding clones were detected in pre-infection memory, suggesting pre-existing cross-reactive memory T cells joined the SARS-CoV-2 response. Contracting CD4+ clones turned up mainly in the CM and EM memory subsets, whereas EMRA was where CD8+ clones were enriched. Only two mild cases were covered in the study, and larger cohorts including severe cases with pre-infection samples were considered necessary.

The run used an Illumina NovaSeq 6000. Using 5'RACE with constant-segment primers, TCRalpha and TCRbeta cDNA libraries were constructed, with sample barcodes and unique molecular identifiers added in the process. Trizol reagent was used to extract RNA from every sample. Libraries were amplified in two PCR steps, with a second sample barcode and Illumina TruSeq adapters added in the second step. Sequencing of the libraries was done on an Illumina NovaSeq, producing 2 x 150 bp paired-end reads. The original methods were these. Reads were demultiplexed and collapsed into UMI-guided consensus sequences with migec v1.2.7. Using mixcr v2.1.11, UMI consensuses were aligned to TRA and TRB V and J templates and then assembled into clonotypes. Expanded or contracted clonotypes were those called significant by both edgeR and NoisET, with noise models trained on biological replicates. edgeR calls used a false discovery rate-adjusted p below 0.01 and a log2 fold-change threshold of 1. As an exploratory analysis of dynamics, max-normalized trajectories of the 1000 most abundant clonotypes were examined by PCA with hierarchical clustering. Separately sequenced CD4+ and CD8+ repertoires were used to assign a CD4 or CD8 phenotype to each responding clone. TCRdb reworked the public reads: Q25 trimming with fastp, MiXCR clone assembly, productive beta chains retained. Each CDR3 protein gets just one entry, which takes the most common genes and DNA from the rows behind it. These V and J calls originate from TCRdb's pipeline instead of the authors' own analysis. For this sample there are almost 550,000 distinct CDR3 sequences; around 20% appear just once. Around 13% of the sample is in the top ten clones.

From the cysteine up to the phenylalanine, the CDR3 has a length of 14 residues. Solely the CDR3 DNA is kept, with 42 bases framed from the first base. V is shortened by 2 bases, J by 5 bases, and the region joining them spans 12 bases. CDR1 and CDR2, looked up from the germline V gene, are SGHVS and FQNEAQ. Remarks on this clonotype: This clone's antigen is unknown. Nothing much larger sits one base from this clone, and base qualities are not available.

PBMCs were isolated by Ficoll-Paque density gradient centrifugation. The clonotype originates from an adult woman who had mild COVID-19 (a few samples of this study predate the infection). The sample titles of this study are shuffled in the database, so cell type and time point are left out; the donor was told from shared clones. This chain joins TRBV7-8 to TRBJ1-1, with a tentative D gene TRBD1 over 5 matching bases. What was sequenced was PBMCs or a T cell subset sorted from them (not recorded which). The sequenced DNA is TGTGCCAGCAGCTTACCGGGGGGGGGAACTGAAGCTTTCTTT. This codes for CASSLPGGGTEAFF.